The clone carrying this T cell receptor beta chain was found once. Use of 60 Vbeta and 13 Jbeta primers characterized the PCR. Here immunoSEQ multiplex PCR was the method, and the copy in TCRdb shows in-frame clones only, minus some. The top ten hold about 3.4% of the sample, which has around 140,000 clones, around 80% seen once. The CDR3 runs 12 residues. Germline trimming cut 9 bases from V and 7 bases from J; bases unmatched to any gene: 3. In germline, CDR1 is SGHTA, CDR2 FQGTGA. The record originates from a study of cytomegalovirus exposure and HLA in healthy donors. The rearrangement joins TRBV7-3 to TRBJ2-7; 13 positions match TRBD2. The source of this sequence is a man aged 18 to 30 in good health and CMV-seropositive. Sequencing was done on a sample of PBMCs. CDR3 bases: TGTGCCAGGACTAGCGGGAGGAGGGAGCAGTACTTC. This codes for CARTSGRREQYF.